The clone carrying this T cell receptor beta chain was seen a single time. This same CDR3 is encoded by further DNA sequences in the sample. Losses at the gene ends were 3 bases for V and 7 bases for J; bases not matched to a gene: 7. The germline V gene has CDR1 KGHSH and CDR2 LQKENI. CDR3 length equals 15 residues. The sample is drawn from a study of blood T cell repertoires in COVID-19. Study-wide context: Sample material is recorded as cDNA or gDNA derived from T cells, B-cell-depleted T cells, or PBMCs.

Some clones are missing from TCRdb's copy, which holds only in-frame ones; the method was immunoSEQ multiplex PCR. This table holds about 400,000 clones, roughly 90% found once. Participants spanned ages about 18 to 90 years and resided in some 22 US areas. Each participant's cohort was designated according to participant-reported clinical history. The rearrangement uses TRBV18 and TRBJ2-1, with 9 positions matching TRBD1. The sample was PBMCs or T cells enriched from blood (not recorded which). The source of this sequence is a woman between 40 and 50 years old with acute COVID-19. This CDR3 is CASSPGQGARNEQFF. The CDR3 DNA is TGTGCCAGCTCACCGGGACAGGGAGCCAGGAATGAGCAGTTCTTC.